Below are 5 T cell receptor beta chains sequenced from a single sample in a study of T cell clusters in autoimmune cytopenias. Roughly 38,000 genome equivalents of blood DNA were amplified for TRB. TRB was amplified by touch-down multiplex PCR, primer pools A and B combined. TCRdb reprocessed the multiplex PCR reads; each CDR3 protein has one entry and no DNA is given. The sample shows roughly 4,000 distinct CDR3 sequences, and around a fifth sits with its ten largest clones. These data were also filed under a second study, of T cell repertoires in aging, cancer and after chemotherapy.

The sequencing input was peripheral blood. These receptors were taken from a human donor in good health.

The chain carries TRBV6-5 and TRBJ1-1. This CDR3 comprises 11 residues. Germline assignment: CDR1 MNHEY and CDR2 SVGAGI. This chain's CDR3 is CASSSGTEAFF.

This chain uses TRBV7-7 with TRBJ2-1; TCRdb picks TRBD1, but there is no DNA to check that call. Germline CDR1 and CDR2: SSHAT and FNYEAQ (reference sequence). The CDR3 runs 12 residues. The CDR3 protein is CASSFDRGEQFF. Full variable domain (missing parts from reference TRBV7-7 and TRBJ2-1): GAGVSQSPRYKVTKRGQDVTLRCDPISSHATLYWYQQALGQGPEFLTYFNYEAQPDKSGLPSDRFSAERPEGSISTLTIQRTEQRDSAMYRCASSFDRGEQFFGPGTRLTVL.

J is TRBJ2-5 and V is TRBV20-1. The CDR3 totals 12 residues. Germline-derived CDR1 and CDR2 are DFQATT and SNEGSKA (reference sequence). The CDR3 spells CSAARLQETQYF.

The chain has TRBV11-1 and TRBJ1-2; TCRdb returns TRBD1, unconfirmable since there is no DNA. Germline loops: CDR1 SGHAT, CDR2 FQDESV (reference sequence). The CDR3 covers 15 residues. The CDR3 here is CASSLEGTGIYGYTF.

This clonotype counts as medium-sized by frequency. V usage is TRBV6-6 and J usage is TRBJ2-2; TCRdb designates TRBD2, a call that cannot be tested without DNA. The germline gives CDR1 MNHNY, CDR2 SVGAGI (reference sequence). The CDR3 totals 18 residues. Here the CDR3 reads CASSSGLAGWGGTGELFF.